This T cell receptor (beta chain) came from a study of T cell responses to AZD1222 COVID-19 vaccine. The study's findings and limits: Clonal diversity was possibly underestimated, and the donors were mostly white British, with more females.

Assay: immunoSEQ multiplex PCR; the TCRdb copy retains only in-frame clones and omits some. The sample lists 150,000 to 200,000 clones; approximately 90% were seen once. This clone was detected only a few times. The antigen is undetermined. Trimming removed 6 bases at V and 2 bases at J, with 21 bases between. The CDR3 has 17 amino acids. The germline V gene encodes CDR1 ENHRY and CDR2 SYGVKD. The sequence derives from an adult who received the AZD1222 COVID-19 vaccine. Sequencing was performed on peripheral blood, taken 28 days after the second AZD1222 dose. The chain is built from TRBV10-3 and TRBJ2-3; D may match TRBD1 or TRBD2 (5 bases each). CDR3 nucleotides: TGTGCCATCAGCGCCGGTAGTGGGGGAGTAACCACAGATACGCAGTATTTT. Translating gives CAISAGSGGVTTDTQYF.